This TCR beta chain was sequenced in a study of CD8+CD57+ T cells in acquired aplastic anemia. This CDR3 is 13 amino acids long. CDR1 is SGDLS, CDR2 YYNGEE, per germline. V lost 1 base and J 7 bases, leaving 11 bases between the germline ends. The patients chosen for sequencing had shown expansion of CD8+CD57+ cells (detected by flow cytometry). Researchers used genomic DNA as the template to profile TCR beta VDJ and CDR3. TCRdb passed the reads through MiXCR, listing each CDR3 protein once. The sample carries roughly 250,000 distinct CDR3 sequences, approximately 79% recorded once. The specimen sequenced was sorted CD4+, CD8+, or CD8+CD57+ T cells (not recorded which) from PBMCs. This chain uses TRBV9 with TRBJ2-5, with no clear D. This receptor was taken from a human donor with aplastic anemia. The CDR3 nucleotides are TGTGCCAGCAGCGTAACGTCTGAAACGACCCAGTACTTC. Translating it yields CASSVTSETTQYF.